Listed below are T cell receptor beta chains from one sample, sequenced in a study of Ad26.COV2.S vaccination and SARS-CoV-2 variants. Method: immunoSEQ multiplex PCR; TCRdb's copy keeps in-frame clones and lacks some. Counted here are about 180,000 clones, roughly nine tenths occurring once; the ten biggest clones make up approximately 6%. Material: peripheral blood, obtained after recovery from COVID-19. The receptors here all came from a human donor who had recovered from COVID-19. The CDR3 runs from the conserved cysteine through the conserved F or W. The D gene is left open where the match is weak. Clone size is stated in some rows and not others, as once, few, many or a class when expanded.

d_call,clone_size,v_call,j_call,cdr3_nt,cdr3_aa
TRBD2,-,TRBV7-8,TRBJ2-1,TGTGCCAGCAGCTTAGTCCTAGCGGGAGATTTCTACAATGAGCAGTTCTTC,CASSLVLAGDFYNEQFF
TRBD1,-,TRBV5-1,TRBJ1-2,TGCGCCAGCAGCACGGGACAGGGATTCCTGGTTGGCTACACCTTC,CASSTGQGFLVGYTF
TRBD1,-,TRBV19,TRBJ2-3,TGTGCCAGTCTACCCTTTTCCGGGACAGTCCGTCCAGATACGCAGTATTTT,CASLPFSGTVRPDTQYF
-,-,TRBV10-3,TRBJ2-7,TGTGCCGCCTCCCTAAGGGCCGGCTACGAGCAGTACTTC,CAASLRAGYEQYF
-,few,TRBV6-2/TRBV6-3,TRBJ2-7,TGTGCCAGCAGCAATTACTACGAGCAGTACTTC,CASSNYYEQYF
TRBD1,-,TRBV4-2,TRBJ2-7,TGTGCCAGCAGCCAAGATTTGGGGACAGGGACCTACGAGCAGTACTTC,CASSQDLGTGTYEQYF
TRBD2,-,TRBV7-9,TRBJ2-5,TGTGCCAGCAGTCTGACTTTCTTAGCGGGGGAAGAGACCCAGTACTTC,CASSLTFLAGEETQYF
-,-,TRBV4-2,TRBJ2-2,TGTGCCAGCAGCCAATCTCTGAACACCGGGGAGCTGTTTTTT,CASSQSLNTGELFF
TRBD1,-,TRBV6-6,TRBJ1-1,TGTGCCAGCAGTTTAACAGGGACAGACGCTTTCTTT,CASSLTGTDAFF
-,-,TRBV14,TRBJ1-6,TGTGCCAGCAGCCAAGATTTGGGGCCAGGGCGGTGGGTAGACTTATATTCACCCCTCCACTTT,CASSQDLGPGRWVDLYSPLHF
TRBD2,few,TRBV3-1/TRBV3-2,TRBJ2-1,TGTGCCAGCAGCCAAGATCTGCGGGGGAACTCCTACAATGAGCAGTTCTTC,CASSQDLRGNSYNEQFF
-,-,TRBV5-4,TRBJ1-2,TGTGCCAGCAGCTTGGGTTCGCAGGCCGGTGGGGGCTACACCTTC,CASSLGSQAGGGYTF
-,-,TRBV3-1/TRBV3-2,TRBJ1-1,TGTGCCAGCAGCCAAGATCCGCAGGGTGAAGCTTTCTTT,CASSQDPQGEAFF
-,-,TRBV5-1,TRBJ2-3,TGCGCCAGCAGCCGCCTGGCGGGTCGCACAGATACGCAGTATTTT,CASSRLAGRTDTQYF
-,-,TRBV6-5,TRBJ1-5,TGTGCCAGCATTTTCGGGGTCTCGGGGCCCCAGCATTTT,CASIFGVSGPQHF
-,-,TRBV9,TRBJ2-3,TGTGCCAGCAGCGTCGGGGGTAGCACAGATACGCAGTATTTT,CASSVGGSTDTQYF
TRBD1,once,TRBV7-9,TRBJ2-7,TGTGCCAGCAGCATCTACAGGGGGCCCCAGTACTTC,CASSIYRGPQYF
-,once,TRBV2,TRBJ1-1,TGTGCCAGCAGTGTACAGGTGGAAGCTTTCTTT,CASSVQVEAFF
TRBD2,-,TRBV7-7,TRBJ2-3,TGTGCTAGCAGCAGAGATAGCGGGGGGGGCACAGATACGCAGTATTTT,CASSRDSGGGTDTQYF
-,few,TRBV6-5,TRBJ2-1,TGTGCCAGCAGTTCGAGCGGCCCTAGCTCCTACAATGAGCAGTTCTTC,CASSSSGPSSYNEQFF
TRBD1,-,TRBV6-5,TRBJ1-1,TGTCCCAGCATTAAAACACGACAGGGGAGAACTGAAGCTTTCTTT,CPSIKTRQGRTEAFF
TRBD1,-,TRBV5-8,TRBJ1-5,TGTGCCAGCAGCCAATTTCGGACAGGGGATCGTCAGCCCCAGCATTTT,CASSQFRTGDRQPQHF
-,-,TRBV6-5,TRBJ1-1,TGTGCCATTCTTGGACGGTTCATGAACACTGAAGCTTTCTTT,CAILGRFMNTEAFF